This T cell receptor (beta chain) was retrieved from a study of vaccination effects on CD4 cells after COVID-19 (dated by TCRdb to 2022 to 2024). Concerning the study at large: Participants received two doses of either the BNT162b2 or the mRNA-1273 mRNA SARS-CoV-2 vaccine. SARS-CoV-2 spike-specific CD4+ TCR repertoires from before and after mRNA vaccination were compared in COVID-19 convalescent patients and in infection-naive vaccine recipients. A total of approximately 9 COVID-19 convalescent patients and a handful of SARS-CoV-2-naive healthy vaccine recipients were included in the full study. Cultures from other donors in the study were sequenced with the Oncomine TCR Beta short-read assay on an Illumina iSeq 100.

The library came from the immunoSEQ multiplex PCR assay. DNA from the cultured and isolated CD4+ T cells underwent TCR beta CDR3 sequencing. The authors processed their data as follows. Non-productive TCR sequences were removed, reads were trimmed to the CDR3 region, and CDR3s of at least 7 amino acids were retained. Antigen-specific clonotypes were identified with the MANAFEST web app by comparing expansion in peptide wells against reference cultures. Positive clones required FDR<0.05 expansion versus reference and all other wells, odds ratio above 5, and frequency above 0.1% in two replicate wells. Cross-reactive clonotypes were defined as significantly expanded in SARS-CoV-2 spike wells and in at least one common cold coronavirus spike condition. Using the stringdist R package, CDR3 similarity was measured by Levenshtein distance, and unrooted trees were constructed with ape in R 3.6.1. In its TCRdb copy, this immuneACCESS table keeps in-frame sequences only and misses some clones. Where compared with another copy, unresolved V genes explain less than half of these, and the others have no known cause. Clone size and the V and J calls come from that table; the DNA yielded D and trimming. Recorded for this sample are tens of thousands of clones; approximately 70% of them occurred a single time. In total, the top ten clones hold approximately 23% of the sample.

The ViraFEST assay stimulated PBMC with viral peptide pools and then used TCR sequencing to identify antigen-specific CD4+ T cell clonotypes by expansion. After 10 days of culture, CD4+ T cells were isolated with the EasySep CD4+ T cell isolation kit. Negative nucleocapsid antibody results before and after vaccination confirmed that the healthy vaccine recipients had no prior SARS-CoV-2 infection. Around 2.1 million PBMC per well were cultured with about 9 ug/ml peptides in IMDM containing roughly 5% human AB serum, approximately 9.9 IU/ml IL-2 and gentamicin. On days 3 and 7, half of the culture medium was replaced with fresh IL-2-containing medium. Unless otherwise noted, each peptide stimulation condition was cultured in triplicate wells. PBMC were separated from whole blood using Ficoll-Paque Plus gradient centrifugation and were then either cryopreserved at -140C or used fresh. The overlapping peptide pools covered the spike proteins of SARS-CoV-2 and of the common cold coronaviruses HCoV-NL63, HCoV-OC43 and HCoV-229E. The QIAamp micro DNA kit was used to extract genomic DNA from the cultured CD4+ T cells.

For this clone: Its binding antigen is unknown. No quality values exist for individual bases; no much larger clone is one base distant.

On the study overall, not on this receptor specifically: Among healthy vaccine recipients, nearly all vaccine-induced clones were SARS-CoV-2 mono-reactive, and only 1 of 255 was cross-reactive with common cold coronaviruses. The study was limited by a small number of convalescent patients and lacked early post-infection timepoints. Marked clonal contraction was observed in both infection-induced and vaccine-induced clones at late post-vaccination timepoints, consistent with waning T cell responses.

The V end gives up 9 bases and the J end 2 bases, leaving 6 bases in the junction not matched to a gene. Counted from cysteine to phenylalanine, this CDR3 has 15 amino acids. Here the CDR3 DNA is all that survives: 45 bases in frame from base 1. CDR1 and CDR2 are read off the germline V gene as MGHRA and YSYEKL. Material: CD4+ T cells from PBMCs cultured with HCoV-NL63 spike peptides, obtained before COVID-19 vaccination. This specimen's cell subset or site label, interpreted: HCoV-NL63 spike overlapping peptide pool stimulation. This TCR was recovered from a human donor who received a COVID-19 vaccine. The sequence links TRBV4-1 to TRBJ2-6; TRBD1 aligns with 8 central bases. DNA sequence: TGCGCCAGTCAACCAGGGGGCGCTGGGGCCAACGTCCTGACTTTC. Its translation reads: CASQPGGAGANVLTF.